These 23 T cell receptor beta chains were sequenced from one sample in a study of control samples from healthy donors and cancer patients. Repertoires were generated with immunoSEQ multiplex PCR, while TCRdb's copy carries only in-frame clones and drops some. The table includes around 59,000 clones, 92% detected once. What was sequenced was PBMCs. The receptors come from a man aged 40-49 years with colorectal cancer.

The CDR3 bases are TGCGCCAGCAGCCAACAAATTAACCCTAGCGGGGCCTACAATGAGCAGTTCTTC. This codes for CASSQQINPSGAYNEQFF. V usage is TRBV5-1 and J usage is TRBJ2-1, with 9 bases aligning to TRBD2. The CDR3 spans 18 residues. The V and J ends lost 4 bases and 2 bases, in that order; junction bases with no gene match: 13. Germline V gives CDR1 SGHRS, CDR2 YFSETQ.

A few counts support this clone. V gene TRBV7-3 combines with J gene TRBJ2-6; perhaps TRBD1 as D (5 bases). Germline CDR1 is SGHTA and CDR2 is FQGTGA. V was clipped by 6 bases and J by 0 bases, with 18 bases between them. This CDR3 is built from 18 residues. CDR3 sequence (DNA): TGTGCCAGCAGTCCTACTCGAGGACAAAGCTCTGGGGCCAACGTCCTGACTTTC. Encoded protein: CASSPTRGQSSGANVLTF.

V and J are TRBV7-3 and TRBJ2-7; weak D call: TRBD1 (7 bases). The V end lost 5 bases, the J end lost 3 bases, and 14 bases lay between the germline ends. Germline lookup yields CDR1 SGHTA and CDR2 FQGTGA. This CDR3 has 14 residues. CDR3 bases: TGTGCCAGCAGCCCTCAGGGGGGCTACTACGAGCAGTACTTC. This encodes CASSPQGGYYEQYF.

This chain uses TRBV5-5 with TRBJ1-1; D unclear. The germline V gene encodes CDR1 SGHKS and CDR2 YYEKEE (reference sequence). Trimming shortened V by 2 bases and J by 1 base, and 12 bases separated the two germline ends. The CDR3 has 15 residues. As DNA, the CDR3 is TGTGCCAGCAGCTTAGCCTCGAGCACGAACACTGAAGCTTTCTTT. Its protein product is CASSLASSTNTEAFF.

The chain couples TRBV27 to TRBJ2-7; D possibly corresponds to TRBD1 (6 bases). V was cut by 8 bases and J by 1 base, with 12 bases left in between. CDR3 size: 13 residues. Germline assignment: CDR1 MNHEY and CDR2 SMNVEV (reference sequence). This CDR3 is CASGDTNSYEQYF. The CDR3 nucleotides read TGTGCCAGCGGGGACACAAATTCCTACGAGCAGTACTTC.

The chain has TRBV9 and TRBJ2-3; the D gene is possibly TRBD1 (8 bases). With 0 bases removed from V and 8 bases from J, the gap between germline ends came to 22 bases. The CDR3 contains 17 residues. CDR1 is SGDLS and CDR2 is YYNGEE in the germline V gene. CDR3 protein: CASSVVGGQGGTGTQYF. The CDR3 DNA sequence: TGTGCCAGCAGCGTAGTTGGAGGACAGGGAGGGACGGGTACGCAGTATTTT.

The rearrangement joins TRBV7-2 to TRBJ1-2; 12 bases align to TRBD1. Germline V lookup: CDR1 SGHTA, CDR2 FQGNSA. The CDR3 is made up of 16 amino acids. V gave up 4 bases and J gave up 8 bases; unmatched junction bases: 11. CDR3 in amino acids: CASSSNPGQGADGYTF. The CDR3 nucleotides read TGTGCCAGCAGCTCCAACCCGGGACAGGGGGCTGACGGCTACACCTTC.

The genes are TRBV9 and TRBJ2-3; 9 bases match TRBD2. CDR3 size: 16 residues. CDR1 is SGDLS, CDR2 YYNGEE, per germline. V shed 0 bases and J 4 bases; nucleotides not matched to a gene: 6. CDR3 loop: CASSVEAGGGPDTQYF. The CDR3 DNA sequence: TGTGCCAGCAGCGTAGAAGCGGGGGGAGGCCCAGATACGCAGTATTTT.

This clone was recorded only once. The chain joins TRBV7-9 to TRBJ2-1; 10 bases match TRBD2. Germline V CDR1 and CDR2: SEHNR, FQNEAQ (reference sequence). Losses at the gene ends were 1 base for V and 4 bases for J; bases not matched to a gene: 4. The CDR3 consists of 16 residues. CDR3 residues: CASSLGGSGGYNEQFF. DNA of the CDR3: TGTGCCAGCAGCTTAGGCGGTAGCGGGGGGTACAATGAGCAGTTCTTC.

V usage is TRBV9 and J usage is TRBJ2-2, with D possibly being TRBD1 or TRBD2 (6 bases each). Deletions cut 0 bases from V and 6 bases from J, with 9 bases between. CDR3 size: 14 residues. Germline lookup yields CDR1 SGDLS and CDR2 YYNGEE. The CDR3, as DNA: TGTGCCAGCAGCGTAGTTGGGGGGCCCGGGGAGCTGTTTTTT. Translation: CASSVVGGPGELFF.

V is TRBV9 and J is TRBJ2-2; D is perhaps TRBD1 or TRBD2 (5 bases each). CDR1 SGDLS and CDR2 YYNGEE come from the germline V gene. Trimming removed 0 bases from V and 5 bases from J, with 11 bases in between. This CDR3 has 15 residues. The CDR3 sequence: CASSVAVGGTGELFF. Written as DNA, the CDR3 is TGTGCCAGCAGCGTAGCTGTTGGGGGTACCGGGGAGCTGTTTTTT.

The rearrangement joins TRBV6-5 to TRBJ1-1; D might be TRBD1 (5 bases). This CDR3 is built from 13 residues. Germline CDR1 and CDR2: MNHEY and SVGAGI. Trimming took off 2 bases at V and 3 bases at J, with 7 bases between the two ends. CDR3 amino acids: CASSYGGDTEAFF. DNA of the CDR3: TGTGCCAGCAGTTACGGGGGAGACACTGAAGCTTTCTTT.

This chain links TRBV18 with TRBJ1-1; D gene uncertain. Trimming pared 5 bases from V and 8 bases from J, leaving 12 bases between. Germline V CDR1 and CDR2: KGHSH, LQKENI. This CDR3 region has 12 residues. CDR3 loop: CASSTRGKEAFF. CDR3 DNA: TGTGCCAGCTCAACTCGGGGAAAAGAAGCTTTCTTT.

This clone was observed a single time. This chain links TRBV2 with TRBJ2-5; the D is unclear. The V end lost 0 bases, the J end lost 4 bases, and 12 bases lay between the germline ends. Germline loops: CDR1 SNHLY, CDR2 FYNNEI. The CDR3 is made up of 15 amino acids. Here the CDR3 DNA reads TGTGCCAGCAGTGAAGCCGGGCCCTCGACAGAGACCCAGTACTTC. Translating it yields CASSEAGPSTETQYF.

The chain employs TRBV6-5 and TRBJ1-5; TRBD1 aligns across 7 bases. Per germline, CDR1 MNHEY and CDR2 SVGAGI. V shed 5 bases and J 5 bases; nucleotides not matched to a gene: 9. The CDR3 length is 15 residues. This CDR3 is CASSKRQGRYQPQHF. The CDR3 nucleotides read TGTGCCAGCAGTAAAAGACAGGGCCGGTATCAGCCCCAGCATTTT.

This clone showed up just once. The genes are TRBV29-1 and TRBJ1-2; D not certain. Germline V gene sequence: CDR1 SQVTM, CDR2 ANQGSEA. The germline V and J ends were trimmed by 6 bases and 4 bases, with 21 bases remaining between them. The CDR3 totals 15 residues. The CDR3 protein is CSVAGSEGASYGYTF. CDR3 DNA sequence: TGCAGCGTGGCCGGGAGCGAGGGCGCCTCCTATGGCTACACCTTC.

J is TRBJ1-3 and V is TRBV5-1, with D perhaps matching TRBD1 (5 bases). The CDR3 spans 15 residues. Germline V gene lookup returns CDR1 SGHRS and CDR2 YFSETQ. Trimming left V 4 bases short and J 2 bases short, with 13 bases between. Here the CDR3 reads CASSPTPGAGNTIYF. The CDR3 nucleotides are TGCGCCAGCAGCCCAACACCGGGGGCTGGAAACACCATATATTTT.

The chain combines TRBV6-5 with TRBJ1-1; perhaps TRBD1 as D (6 bases). The CDR3 totals 14 residues. V was cut by 4 bases and J by 4 bases, with 13 bases left in between. CDR1 MNHEY and CDR2 SVGAGI come from the germline V gene. DNA of the CDR3: TGTGCCAGCAGTTTGGACAGATTGAGCACTGAAGCTTTCTTT. The encoded protein is CASSLDRLSTEAFF.

The chain uses TRBV6-2 or TRBV6-3 and TRBJ2-1; D is uncertain. The V end lost 0 bases, the J end lost 0 bases, and 6 bases lay between the germline ends. The CDR3 extends over 15 amino acids. Germline V gene data show CDR1 as MNHEY and CDR2 as SVGEGT. CDR3 bases: TGTGCCAGCAGTTACTCCCTAGACTCCTACAATGAGCAGTTCTTC. The encoded protein is CASSYSLDSYNEQFF.

The chain recombines TRBV2 with TRBJ1-5; D ambiguous. Germline V CDR1 and CDR2: SNHLY, FYNNEI. The V and J ends lost 6 bases and 3 bases respectively, with 15 bases between them. The CDR3 contains 15 residues. The CDR3 region has the DNA TGTGCCAGCAGCGCCCCCGATCTCTTCAATCAGCCCCAGCATTTT. Protein sequence: CASSAPDLFNQPQHF.

This sequence joins TRBV7-6 and TRBJ1-5; 7 bases line up with TRBD1. The germline CDR1 and CDR2 sequences are SGHVS and FNYEAQ. V shed 5 bases and J 0 bases; nucleotides not matched to a gene: 7. This CDR3 is 16 amino acids long. The CDR3: CASSPETGNSNQPQHF. The CDR3 DNA follows: TGTGCCAGCAGCCCCGAGACAGGGAATAGCAATCAGCCCCAGCATTTT.

The CDR3 DNA sequence: TGTGCCAGCAGCTTGGTTCTGGGACAGAGGAACACTGAAGCTTTCTTT. This encodes CASSLVLGQRNTEAFF. The genes are TRBV5-8 and TRBJ1-1, with 7 bases fitting TRBD1. Germline CDR1 reads SGHTS; CDR2 reads YDEGEE. The CDR3 length is 16 residues. Trimming at V came to 0 bases and at J to 1 base, leaving 6 bases not matched to a gene.

This clone is a singleton in its sample. The genes are TRBV4-1 and TRBJ1-2, with 8 bases that match TRBD1. The V segment lost 5 bases and the J segment 7 bases; nucleotides outside the gene matches: 9. The CDR3 runs to 14 residues. The germline gives CDR1 MGHRA, CDR2 YSYEKL. CDR3 bases: TGCGCCAGCAGCAACCTCAGGGGGCGAGTTGGCTACACCTTC. It translates to CASSNLRGRVGYTF.